The 30 T cell receptor beta chains presented below share a single source sample, sequenced in a study of post-analysis software for immune sequencing data. Unique molecular identifiers featured in each of the TCR beta cDNA libraries. TCRdb called the PCR reads again in MiXCR, with one record for every CDR3 protein. The sample consists of about 460,000 distinct CDR3 sequences, roughly 45% of them appearing once. Notes on the study in general: Patients carried four or five TRBV segments more frequently than controls did, and TRBV5-6, TRBV5-1 and TRBV20-1 were among them.

Their antigens remain unidentified. The sequencing sample was made of blood. The receptors here all came from a girl between 5 and 17 years old with multiple sclerosis.

The chain uses TRBV6-6 and TRBJ2-3, with D perhaps TRBD2 (7 bases). This CDR3 is 15 amino acids long. Trimming took off 6 bases at V and 2 bases at J, with 15 bases between the two ends. Germline-derived CDR1 and CDR2 are MNHNY and SVGAGI (reference sequence). The CDR3, as DNA: TGTGCCAGCAGGGTACAGGGAGGGGACACAGATACGCAGTATTTT. This encodes CASRVQGGDTDTQYF.

The V gene is TRBV4-1, the J gene TRBJ2-1; no firm D call. CDR1 is MGHRA, CDR2 YSYEKL, per germline. Between the trimmed V and J ends, which lost 0 bases and 10 bases, there was a span of 13 bases. This CDR3 contains 14 residues. CDR3 sequence: CASSQDPGVREQFF. The CDR3 bases are TGCGCCAGCAGCCAAGACCCTGGCGTCCGCGAGCAGTTCTTC.

In this sample, this clonotype turned up a few times. The chain joins TRBV14 to TRBJ2-3; 8 bases fit TRBD2. CDR1 and CDR2 (germline): SGHDN, FVKESK. With 5 bases clipped from V and 4 bases from J, the junction kept 8 bases outside the gene matches. This CDR3 contains 15 residues. The CDR3 DNA follows: TGTGCCAGCAGCTGGACGGGAGGGCCAGCAGATACGCAGTATTTT. It translates to CASSWTGGPADTQYF. Complete variable domain (other parts from reference TRBV14 and TRBJ2-3): EAGVTQFPSHSVIEKGQTVTLRCDPISGHDNLYWYRRVMGKEIKFLLHFVKESKQDESGMPNNRFLAERTGGTYSTLKVQPAELEDSGVYFCASSWTGGPADTQYFGPGTRLTVL.

This clonotype was counted once. The chain employs TRBV20-1 and TRBJ1-2; D is ambiguous. Germline V gene lookup returns CDR1 DFQATT and CDR2 SNEGSKA (reference sequence). Trimming cost V 5 bases and J 2 bases, with 15 bases left between them. The CDR3 totals 14 residues. The CDR3 nucleotides read TGCAGTGCTCACTCGGTAGGGTTCAACTATGGCTACACCTTC. As protein: CSAHSVGFNYGYTF.

The V call is TRBV15, the J call TRBJ2-7; D perhaps matches TRBD2 (5 bases). The length of the CDR3 is 13 residues. Deletions cut 6 bases from V and 1 base from J, with 10 bases between. Germline V gene data show CDR1 as LNHNV and CDR2 as YYDKDF (reference sequence). CDR3 bases: TGTGCCACCAGTTGGGAGTCGTCCTACGAGCAGTACTTC. It encodes CATSWESSYEQYF.

Only one count was recorded for this clonotype. One end of the junction fails to match germline, which may point to a read error. The V call is TRBV15, the J call TRBJ2-2, with D perhaps matching TRBD2 (5 bases). The CDR3 has 16 amino acids. Germline V gene sequence: CDR1 LNHNV, CDR2 YYDKDF (reference sequence). The CDR3 here is CATGRGPGLNTGELFF. In DNA form, the CDR3 reads TGTGCCACCGGCAGAGGGCCGGGGTTGAACACCGGGGAGCTGTTTTTT.

In its sample, this clonotype was seen a few times. V usage is TRBV27 and J usage is TRBJ2-3; TRBD1 matches 7 bases. Germline values: CDR1 MNHEY, CDR2 SMNVEV (reference sequence). CDR3 length: 16 residues. J lost 2 bases, V lost 7 bases, and 12 bases had no gene match. The DNA of the CDR3 is TGTGCCAGCACCCCCTTCGCAGGGGGTAACACAGATACGCAGTATTTT. It specifies CASTPFAGGNTDTQYF.

The V and J genes are TRBV6-5 and TRBJ2-1; perhaps TRBD2 as D (5 bases). The germline V and J ends were trimmed by 2 bases and 8 bases, with 13 bases remaining between them. The germline V gene has CDR1 MNHEY and CDR2 SVGAGI. The CDR3 contains 14 residues. DNA of the CDR3: TGTGCCAGCAGTTACAGCCCTCGGGGAGATGAGCAGTTCTTC. It yields the protein CASSYSPRGDEQFF.

The chain is built from TRBV7-2 and TRBJ1-6, with D unclear. The germline CDR1 and CDR2 sequences are SGHTA and FQGNSA. CDR3 length: 14 residues. V lost 4 bases, J lost 3 bases, and 7 bases lay in between. DNA of the CDR3: TGTGCCAGCAGCTCCCCCGGCTATAATTCACCCCTCCACTTT. As protein: CASSSPGYNSPLHF.

The V call is TRBV27, the J call TRBJ2-3, with 10 bases that match TRBD1. The V and J ends lost 5 bases and 2 bases, in that order; junction bases with no gene match: 7. The CDR3 totals 16 residues. CDR1 is MNHEY, CDR2 SMNVEV, per germline (reference sequence). The CDR3 nucleotides are TGTGCCAGCAGTAGTCAGGGACAGGGGTTCACAGATACGCAGTATTTT. This sequence encodes CASSSQGQGFTDTQYF.

This rearrangement joins TRBV12-3 or TRBV12-4 to TRBJ1-5; D gene unclear. The V end was cut by 1 base, the J end by 2 bases, with 9 bases between. The CDR3 sequence is 15 residues long. The CDR3 loop reads CASSLVGLGNQPQHF. DNA for the CDR3: TGTGCCAGCAGTTTAGTTGGGTTAGGCAATCAGCCCCAGCATTTT.

This clonotype was picked up a small number of times. This rearrangement joins TRBV28 to TRBJ2-7, with 7 bases matching TRBD1. CDR3 length equals 16 residues. V shed 7 bases, J shed 2 bases, and the junction held 14 bases outside the gene matches. Germline V lookup: CDR1 MDHEN, CDR2 SYDVKM. CDR3 region: CASTTRGTAIPYEQYF. The CDR3 DNA reads TGTGCCAGCACTACCAGGGGGACAGCAATTCCCTACGAGCAGTACTTC. The entire variable domain, with the rest obtained from reference TRBV28 and TRBJ2-7, is as follows: DVKVTQSSRYLVKRTGEKVFLECVQDMDHENMFWYRQDPGLGLRLIYFSYDVKMKEKGDIPEGYSVSREKKERFSLILESASTNQTSMYLCASTTRGTAIPYEQYFGPGTRLTVT.

The chain uses TRBV25-1 and TRBJ1-2; 7 bases align to TRBD1. CDR1 MGHDK and CDR2 SYGVNS come from the germline V gene. V lost 3 bases to trimming and J lost 7 bases; unmatched junction nucleotides: 5. The CDR3 runs 13 residues. CDR3 sequence (DNA): TGTGCCAGCAGTGAGACAGGGCTTGGTGGCTACACCTTC. Its translation is CASSETGLGGYTF.

The rearrangement uses TRBV12-3 or TRBV12-4 and TRBJ2-7; perhaps TRBD2 as D (6 bases). CDR3 length equals 14 residues. Trimming left V 4 bases short and J 3 bases short, with 13 bases between. The CDR3 protein is CASSSLGGSYEQYF. CDR3 sequence (DNA): TGTGCCAGCAGTTCCCTGGGGGGAAGCTACGAGCAGTACTTC.

The V call is TRBV12-3 or TRBV12-4, the J call TRBJ2-1; 7 nucleotides agree with TRBD2. CDR3 length: 16 residues. The V segment lost 3 bases and the J segment 3 bases; nucleotides outside the gene matches: 8. The CDR3 loop is CASSFGGTAIYNEQFF. In DNA, the CDR3 is TGTGCCAGCAGTTTCGGGGGGACCGCCATCTACAATGAGCAGTTCTTC.

This clonotype has only a few counts. The genes are TRBV25-1 and TRBJ2-3; the D call may be TRBD1 or TRBD2 (5 bases each). The CDR3 extends over 12 amino acids. V was clipped by 8 bases and J by 5 bases, with 11 bases between them. Germline loops: CDR1 MGHDK, CDR2 SYGVNS. CDR3 sequence: CASSSGGDTQYF. DNA for the CDR3: TGTGCCAGCTCGAGTGGGGGAGATACGCAGTATTTT.

The V and J genes are TRBV20-1 and TRBJ1-6, with TRBD1 matching 9 bases. V was clipped by 2 bases and J by 10 bases; unmatched bases: 9. In germline, CDR1 is DFQATT, CDR2 SNEGSKA (reference sequence). This CDR3 has 15 amino acids. In nucleotides, the CDR3 is TGCAGTGCTAGATCTGCTGGGACAGGGCGGTCACCCCTCCACTTT. It specifies CSARSAGTGRSPLHF.

This clonotype was seen once. A junction boundary mismatches the germline segment, possibly from a read error. In DNA form, the CDR3 reads TGTGCCAGTAGTTTGGGGGCGCGAACAGATGCGCAGTATTTT. This sequence encodes CASSLGARTDAQYF. This sequence joins TRBV12-3 or TRBV12-4 and TRBJ2-3; D perhaps matches TRBD1 (6 bases). This CDR3 region has 14 residues.

This chain joins TRBV29-1 and TRBJ2-7; 10 nucleotides align to TRBD2. There are 14 residues in the CDR3. Trimming took 2 bases from V and 4 from J; bases not matched to a gene: 5. The germline CDR1 and CDR2 sequences are SQVTM and ANQGSEA. The CDR3 bases are TGCAGCGTTGAAACTAGCGGGATTCCATACGAGCAGTACTTC. It specifies CSVETSGIPYEQYF.

The chain couples TRBV12-3 or TRBV12-4 to TRBJ2-5, with D possibly being TRBD2 (5 bases). The CDR3 extends over 13 amino acids. V lost 7 bases, J lost 2 bases, and 11 bases lay in between. The chain's CDR3 is CASNRGEQETQYF. DNA of the CDR3: TGTGCCAGCAATCGGGGAGAGCAAGAGACCCAGTACTTC.

This clonotype was observed many times. The V gene is TRBV4-1, the J gene TRBJ2-7; D possibly uses TRBD1 or TRBD2 (6 bases each). The CDR3 is made up of 14 amino acids. V shed 4 bases and J shed 3 bases, with 13 bases lying between them. The germline gives CDR1 MGHRA, CDR2 YSYEKL. The CDR3 loop is CASSPPGANYEQYF. The CDR3 DNA reads as TGCGCCAGCAGCCCCCCGGGGGCTAACTACGAGCAGTACTTC.

The chain has TRBV15 and TRBJ2-1; tentatively, D is TRBD2 (6 bases). Germline CDR1 reads LNHNV; CDR2 reads YYDKDF (reference sequence). The CDR3 totals 13 residues. The V gene lost 5 bases and the J gene lost 4 bases, with 9 bases spanning the gap. The CDR3 sequence: CATSLANYNEQFF. The CDR3 coding sequence is TGTGCCACCAGCCTAGCGAATTACAATGAGCAGTTCTTC.

The genes are TRBV27 and TRBJ2-1; weak D call: TRBD1 (6 bases). The CDR3 length is 13 residues. The V gene's germline CDR1 is MNHEY and CDR2 SMNVEV (reference sequence). Deletions cut 7 bases from V and 10 bases from J, with 17 bases between. The CDR3 loop is CASTAQGISEQFF. The CDR3, as DNA: TGTGCCAGCACCGCCCAGGGGATCTCGGAGCAGTTCTTC.

V gene TRBV18 combines with J gene TRBJ2-1; D gene unclear. This CDR3 spans 11 amino acids. Germline V gene sequence: CDR1 KGHSH, CDR2 LQKENI. The ends were cut back, 4 bases at V and 8 bases at J, with 6 bases in the middle. The CDR3 DNA follows: TGTGCCAGCTCACTGGGCCATGAGCAGTTCTTC. Translation gives CASSLGHEQFF.

This clonotype appeared a few times. The rearrangement joins TRBV7-2 to TRBJ2-5; unclear D gene. V was shortened by 7 bases and J by 2 bases, with 23 bases between the two germline ends. Germline V gene data show CDR1 as SGHTA and CDR2 as FQGNSA. The CDR3 loop spans 17 amino acids. In DNA, the CDR3 is TGTGCCAGCATTTCCGGAAAGGCTAGGCAGACTCAAGAGACCCAGTACTTC. Translating gives CASISGKARQTQETQYF.

The rearrangement joins TRBV18 to TRBJ2-7; possibly TRBD2 for D (5 bases). Germline V lookup: CDR1 KGHSH, CDR2 LQKENI. The length of the CDR3 is 13 residues. Between the trimmed V and J ends, which lost 6 bases and 6 bases, there was a span of 15 bases. CDR3 sequence: CASSTDWRSEQYF. The CDR3 nucleotides read TGTGCCAGCTCGACCGACTGGAGGAGCGAGCAGTACTTC.

Only one count was recorded for this clonotype. The chain carries TRBV20-1 and TRBJ2-3; D gene ambiguous. The CDR3 consists of 15 residues. V was shortened by 0 bases and J by 10 bases, with 20 bases between the two germline ends. The germline V gene has CDR1 DFQATT and CDR2 SNEGSKA (reference sequence). In nucleotides, the CDR3 is TGCAGTGCTAGAGAAGCCTACCTAGACTCCGAGGCGCAGTATTTT. This gives the protein CSAREAYLDSEAQYF.

This chain uses TRBV6-6 with TRBJ1-5; D is perhaps TRBD1 (5 bases). Trimming took off 4 bases at V and 6 bases at J, with 16 bases between the two ends. Germline V lookup: CDR1 MNHNY, CDR2 SVGAGI (reference sequence). The CDR3 extends over 15 amino acids. The CDR3 protein is CASSLTQGMGQPQHF. The DNA for the CDR3 is TGTGCCAGCAGTTTGACTCAGGGAATGGGTCAGCCCCAGCATTTT.

This clonotype was observed once. The V and J genes are TRBV28 and TRBJ2-7, with 12 bases that match TRBD2. The assigned J gene may be wrong: the sequence end matches TRBJ2-5 better. Per germline, CDR1 MDHEN and CDR2 SYDVKM. The CDR3 totals 13 residues. In nucleotides, the CDR3 is TGTGCCACACTAGCGGGAGGCCGCGGGACCCAGTACTTC. As protein: CATLAGGRGTQYF.

This chain joins TRBV7-9 and TRBJ1-4; a possible D gene is TRBD1 (5 bases). Deletions cut 2 bases from V and 6 bases from J, with 10 bases between. CDR1 and CDR2 (germline): SEHNR, FQNEAQ (reference sequence). CDR3 length: 14 residues. The CDR3 nucleotides read TGTGCCAGCAGCTTATCAGGGACGGATGAAAAACTGTTTTTT. This translates into CASSLSGTDEKLFF.